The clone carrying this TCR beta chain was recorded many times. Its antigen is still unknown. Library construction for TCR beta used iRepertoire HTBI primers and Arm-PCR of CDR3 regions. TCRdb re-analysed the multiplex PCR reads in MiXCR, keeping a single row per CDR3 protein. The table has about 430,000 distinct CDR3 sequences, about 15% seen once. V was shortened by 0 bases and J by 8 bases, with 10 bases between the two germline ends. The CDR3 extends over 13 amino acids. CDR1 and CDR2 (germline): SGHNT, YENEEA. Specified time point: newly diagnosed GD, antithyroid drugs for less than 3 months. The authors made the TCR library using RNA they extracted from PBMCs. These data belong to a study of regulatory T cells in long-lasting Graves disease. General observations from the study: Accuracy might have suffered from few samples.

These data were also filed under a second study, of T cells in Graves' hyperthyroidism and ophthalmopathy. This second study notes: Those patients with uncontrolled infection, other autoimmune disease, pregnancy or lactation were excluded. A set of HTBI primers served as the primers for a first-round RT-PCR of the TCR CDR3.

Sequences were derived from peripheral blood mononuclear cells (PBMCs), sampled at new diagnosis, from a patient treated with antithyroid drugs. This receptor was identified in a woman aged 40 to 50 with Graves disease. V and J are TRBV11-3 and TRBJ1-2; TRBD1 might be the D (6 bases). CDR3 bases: TGTGCCAGCAGCTTAGATGGGGGGCTCGGCTACACCTTC. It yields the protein CASSLDGGLGYTF.